This T cell receptor beta chain was identified in a study of cytomegalovirus exposure and HLA in healthy donors. Overall study results and limits: Presence/absence analyses rested on an assumption that sequencing depth was roughly uniform across donors. A later analysis reportedly found fewer N-insertions in an Asian-associated ancestry cluster than the roughly 700-donor mean. A few CMV-associated chains proved CMV antigen-specific in vitro. Researchers had no immune exposure information except CMV serostatus available.

PCR amplification relied on 60 Vbeta primers (plus 13 Jbeta primers). Profiling relied on immunoSEQ multiplex PCR, and the TCRdb table lists in-frame clones only, not all of them. The top ten hold about 4.6% of the sample, which has around 150,000 clones, less than 85% seen once. Concerning this clone: As yet, its antigen is unknown.

Germline V lookup: CDR1 SGHVS, CDR2 FNYEAQ. The J segment lost 3 bases and the V segment lost 5 bases, leaving 6 bases of the junction unmatched. The CDR3 has 17 amino acids. The sample was PBMCs. The chain carries TRBV7-6 and TRBJ2-1, with 14 bases aligning to TRBD2. The sequence derives from a middle-aged man in good health and CMV-seronegative. The CDR3 bases are TGTGCCAGCAGCCCTGGACTAGCGGGGGGCGGCTACAATGAGCAGTTCTTC. This sequence encodes CASSPGLAGGGYNEQFF.